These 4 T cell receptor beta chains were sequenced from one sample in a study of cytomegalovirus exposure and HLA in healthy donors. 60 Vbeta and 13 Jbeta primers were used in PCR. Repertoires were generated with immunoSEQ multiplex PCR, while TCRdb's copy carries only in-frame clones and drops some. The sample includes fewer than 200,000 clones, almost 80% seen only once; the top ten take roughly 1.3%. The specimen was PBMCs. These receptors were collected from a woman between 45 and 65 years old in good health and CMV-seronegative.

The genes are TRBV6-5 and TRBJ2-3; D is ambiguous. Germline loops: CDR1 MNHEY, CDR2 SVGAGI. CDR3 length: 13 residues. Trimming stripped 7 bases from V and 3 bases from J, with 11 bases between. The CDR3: CASTYDGTDTQYF. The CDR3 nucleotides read TGTGCCAGCACCTACGATGGTACAGATACGCAGTATTTT.

Written as DNA, the CDR3 is TGTGCCTGGAGTGTAAGGACAGTCGGGCCCCAGCATTTT. It codes for CAWSVRTVGPQHF. V is TRBV30 and J is TRBJ1-5; weak D call: TRBD1 (6 bases). V shed 0 bases and J shed 9 bases, with 12 bases lying between them. This CDR3 has 13 residues. The germline CDR1 and CDR2 sequences are GTSNPN and SVGIG (reference sequence).

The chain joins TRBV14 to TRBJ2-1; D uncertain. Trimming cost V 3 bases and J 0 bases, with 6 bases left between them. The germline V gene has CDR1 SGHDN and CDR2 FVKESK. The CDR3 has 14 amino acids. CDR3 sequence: CASSHRSSYNEQFF. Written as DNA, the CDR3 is TGTGCCAGCAGCCACCGGAGCTCCTACAATGAGCAGTTCTTC.

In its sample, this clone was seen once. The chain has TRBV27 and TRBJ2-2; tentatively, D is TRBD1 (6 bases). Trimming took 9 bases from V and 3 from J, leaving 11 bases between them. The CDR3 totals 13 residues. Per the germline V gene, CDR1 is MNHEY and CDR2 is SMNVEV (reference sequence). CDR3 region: CASGQMDTGELFF. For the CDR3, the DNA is TGTGCCAGTGGACAGATGGACACCGGGGAGCTGTTTTTT.